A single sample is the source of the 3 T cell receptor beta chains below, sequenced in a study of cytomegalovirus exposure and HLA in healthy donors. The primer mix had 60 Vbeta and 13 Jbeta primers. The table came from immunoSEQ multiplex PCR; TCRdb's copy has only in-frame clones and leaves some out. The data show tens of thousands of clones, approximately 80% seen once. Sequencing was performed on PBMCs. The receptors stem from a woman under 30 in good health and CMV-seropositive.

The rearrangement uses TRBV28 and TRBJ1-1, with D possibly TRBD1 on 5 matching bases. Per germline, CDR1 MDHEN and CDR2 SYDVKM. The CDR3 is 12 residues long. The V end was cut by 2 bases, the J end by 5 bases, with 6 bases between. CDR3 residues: CASSLKGTEAFF. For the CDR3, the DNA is TGTGCCAGCAGTTTAAAGGGGACTGAAGCTTTCTTT. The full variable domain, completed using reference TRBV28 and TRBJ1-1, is DVKVTQSSRYLVKRTGEKVFLECVQDMDHENMFWYRQDPGLGLRLIYFSYDVKMKEKGDIPEGYSVSREKKERFSLILESASTNQTSMYLCASSLKGTEAFFGQGTRLTVV.

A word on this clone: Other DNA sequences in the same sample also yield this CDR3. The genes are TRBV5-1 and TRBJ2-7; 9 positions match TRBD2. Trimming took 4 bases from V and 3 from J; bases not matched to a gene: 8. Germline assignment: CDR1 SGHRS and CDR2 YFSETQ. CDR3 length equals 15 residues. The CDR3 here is CASSLNLAGFYEQYF. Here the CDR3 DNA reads TGCGCCAGCAGCCTTAACCTAGCGGGGTTCTACGAGCAGTACTTC.

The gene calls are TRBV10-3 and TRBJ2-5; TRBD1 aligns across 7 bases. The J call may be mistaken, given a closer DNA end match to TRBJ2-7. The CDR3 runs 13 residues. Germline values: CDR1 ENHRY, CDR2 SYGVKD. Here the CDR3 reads CATADRSKYEQYF. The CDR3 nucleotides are TGTGCCACGGCGGACAGGAGTAAATACGAGCAGTACTTC.